A single sample is the source of the 14 T cell receptor beta chains below, sequenced in a study of blood T cell repertoires in COVID-19. Some clones are missing from TCRdb's copy, which holds only in-frame ones; the method was immunoSEQ multiplex PCR. The sample lists around 450,000 clones; less than 95% were seen once. The sample comprised PBMCs or T cells enriched from blood (not recorded which). These TCRs come from a man between 18 and 29 years old who had recovered from COVID-19.

The CDR3 loop reads CASSEGRRPYEQYF. The CDR3 nucleotides are TGTGCCAGCAGTGAGGGCAGGCGTCCCTACGAGCAGTACTTC. The chain joins TRBV6-1 to TRBJ2-7; D uncertain. V shed 3 bases and J shed 2 bases, with 11 bases lying between them. The CDR3 runs to 14 residues. Germline CDR1 is MNHNS and CDR2 is SASEGT.

V usage is TRBV7-8 and J usage is TRBJ2-3; 8 bases match TRBD2. Germline V gene sequence: CDR1 SGHVS, CDR2 FQNEAQ. The CDR3 length is 15 residues. With 1 base clipped from V and 6 bases from J, the junction kept 6 bases outside the gene matches. CDR3 region: CASSLVRGGADTQYF. CDR3 DNA sequence: TGTGCCAGCAGCTTAGTCCGGGGGGGAGCTGATACGCAGTATTTT.

As to this clone: Other DNA sequences of this sample code for an identical CDR3. The rearrangement joins TRBV29-1 to TRBJ1-1; D is undetermined. Germline V gives CDR1 SQVTM, CDR2 ANQGSEA. The CDR3 consists of 13 residues. The V gene lost 4 bases and the J gene lost 0 bases, with 9 bases spanning the gap. CDR3 sequence reads: CSVAGRMNTEAFF. CDR3 DNA: TGCAGCGTTGCAGGCCGAATGAACACTGAAGCTTTCTTT. Looking up the rest from reference TRBV29-1 and TRBJ1-1 gives the full variable domain: SAVISQKPSRDICQRGTSLTIQCQVDSQVTMMFWYRQQPGQSLTLIATANQGSEATYESGFVIDKFPISRPNLTFSTLTVSNMSPEDSSIYLCSVAGRMNTEAFFGQGTRLTVV.

This clone appeared many times. The chain links TRBV28 to TRBJ1-1; tentatively, D is TRBD1 (6 bases). The V end lost 5 bases, the J end lost 1 base, and 14 bases lay between the germline ends. Germline CDR1 MDHEN, CDR2 SYDVKM. This CDR3 is 15 amino acids long. The CDR3 sequence: CASSPLTGPNTEAFF. For the CDR3, the DNA is TGTGCCAGCAGTCCCCTGACAGGCCCGAACACTGAAGCTTTCTTT.

The V gene is TRBV9, the J gene TRBJ2-2; TRBD2 matches 7 bases. Germline V gene data show CDR1 as SGDLS and CDR2 as YYNGEE. Unmatched junction bases numbered 9, after V lost 2 bases and J lost 2 bases. CDR3 length: 17 residues. CDR3 amino acids: CASSVAGLVLNTGELFF. The CDR3 nucleotides are TGTGCCAGCAGCGTGGCTGGACTAGTCCTTAACACCGGGGAGCTGTTTTTT. Complete variable domain (other parts from reference TRBV9 and TRBJ2-2): DSGVTQTPKHLITATGQRVTLRCSPRSGDLSVYWYQQSLDQGLQFLIQYYNGEERAKGNILERFSAQQFPDLHSELNLSSLELGDSALYFCASSVAGLVLNTGELFFGEGSRLTVL.

The J gene is TRBJ2-1, the V gene TRBV19, with TRBD2 matching over 10 bases. The CDR3 covers 15 residues. Germline assignment: CDR1 LNHDA and CDR2 SQIVND (reference sequence). Germline trimming cut 5 bases from V and 8 bases from J; bases unmatched to any gene: 9. The CDR3 here is CASSSLAGAMDEQFF. The CDR3 bases are TGTGCCAGTAGTTCGCTAGCGGGAGCGATGGATGAGCAGTTCTTC.

The chain is built from TRBV3-1 (or the pseudogene TRBV3-2) and TRBJ1-4; D may be TRBD1 (6 bases). Germline V gene sequence: CDR1 LGHDT, CDR2 YNNKEL (reference sequence). The CDR3 runs 17 residues. V lost 5 bases and J lost 4, with 20 bases in between. CDR3: CASSSRFTGLGNEKLFF. The CDR3 bases are TGTGCCAGCAGCTCCCGATTCACAGGGTTGGGTAATGAAAAACTGTTTTTT.

The chain has TRBV7-8 and TRBJ2-2; 11 bases fit TRBD2. There are 17 residues in the CDR3. Per germline, CDR1 SGHVS and CDR2 FQNEAQ. The V gene end was trimmed by 5 bases and the J gene end by 4 bases; junction bases not matched to a gene: 9. The CDR3 coding sequence is TGTGCCAGCAGCCCGGACAGGGGACTAGCGGTCACCGGGGAGCTGTTTTTT. It codes for CASSPDRGLAVTGELFF.

The chain recombines TRBV7-3 with TRBJ2-1; D possibly corresponds to TRBD1 (5 bases). Trimming shortened V by 2 bases and J by 7 bases, and 15 bases separated the two germline ends. Germline V gene data show CDR1 as SGHTA and CDR2 as FQGTGA. The CDR3 loop spans 15 amino acids. Here the CDR3 reads CASSLQGMEWNEQFF. The CDR3 DNA follows: TGTGCCAGCAGCTTACAGGGAATGGAGTGGAATGAGCAGTTCTTC.

This sequence joins TRBV6-1 and TRBJ1-3; D not certain. V lost 3 bases, J lost 0 bases, and 9 bases lay in between. CDR1 and CDR2 (germline): MNHNS, SASEGT. This CDR3 is 15 amino acids long. The CDR3 nucleotides read TGTGCCAGCAGTGAGGTGGGCGCCTCTGGAAACACCATATATTTT. The encoded protein is CASSEVGASGNTIYF.

This chain uses TRBV30 with TRBJ1-2; 9 bases line up with TRBD1. With V trimmed by 2 bases and J by 7 bases, 8 bases remained unmatched. Per germline, CDR1 GTSNPN and CDR2 SVGIG (reference sequence). The CDR3 has 14 residues. The CDR3 DNA follows: TGTGCCTGGAGTTCACTACAGGGGGCAATTGGCTACACCTTC. Translating gives CAWSSLQGAIGYTF.

The chain carries TRBV7-2 and TRBJ2-7; tentative D call: TRBD2 (5 bases). This CDR3 is built from 14 residues. CDR1 and CDR2 (germline): SGHTA, FQGNSA. Trimming pared 3 bases from V and 7 bases from J, leaving 16 bases between. In DNA form, the CDR3 reads TGTGCCAGCAGCTTCACCTTTGGAAGGGAGGAGCAGTACTTC. Encoded protein: CASSFTFGREEQYF.

The chain uses TRBV5-1 and TRBJ2-2; D is possibly TRBD1 (6 bases). V lost 3 bases, J lost 0 bases, and 9 bases lay in between. This CDR3 has 15 amino acids. Germline lookup yields CDR1 SGHRS and CDR2 YFSETQ. CDR3 sequence reads: CASSSRTANTGELFF. CDR3 DNA sequence: TGCGCCAGCAGCTCCCGGACAGCGAACACCGGGGAGCTGTTTTTT.

The chain uses TRBV11-3 and TRBJ2-3; TRBD2 matches at 11 bases. V was pared by 4 bases and J by 1 base, with 4 bases of the junction left unmatched. Per the germline V gene, CDR1 is SGHNT and CDR2 is YENEEA. The CDR3 runs 16 residues. The CDR3 reads CASSSGTSGRTDTQYF. The CDR3, as DNA: TGTGCCAGCAGCTCGGGGACTAGCGGCCGCACAGATACGCAGTATTTT.